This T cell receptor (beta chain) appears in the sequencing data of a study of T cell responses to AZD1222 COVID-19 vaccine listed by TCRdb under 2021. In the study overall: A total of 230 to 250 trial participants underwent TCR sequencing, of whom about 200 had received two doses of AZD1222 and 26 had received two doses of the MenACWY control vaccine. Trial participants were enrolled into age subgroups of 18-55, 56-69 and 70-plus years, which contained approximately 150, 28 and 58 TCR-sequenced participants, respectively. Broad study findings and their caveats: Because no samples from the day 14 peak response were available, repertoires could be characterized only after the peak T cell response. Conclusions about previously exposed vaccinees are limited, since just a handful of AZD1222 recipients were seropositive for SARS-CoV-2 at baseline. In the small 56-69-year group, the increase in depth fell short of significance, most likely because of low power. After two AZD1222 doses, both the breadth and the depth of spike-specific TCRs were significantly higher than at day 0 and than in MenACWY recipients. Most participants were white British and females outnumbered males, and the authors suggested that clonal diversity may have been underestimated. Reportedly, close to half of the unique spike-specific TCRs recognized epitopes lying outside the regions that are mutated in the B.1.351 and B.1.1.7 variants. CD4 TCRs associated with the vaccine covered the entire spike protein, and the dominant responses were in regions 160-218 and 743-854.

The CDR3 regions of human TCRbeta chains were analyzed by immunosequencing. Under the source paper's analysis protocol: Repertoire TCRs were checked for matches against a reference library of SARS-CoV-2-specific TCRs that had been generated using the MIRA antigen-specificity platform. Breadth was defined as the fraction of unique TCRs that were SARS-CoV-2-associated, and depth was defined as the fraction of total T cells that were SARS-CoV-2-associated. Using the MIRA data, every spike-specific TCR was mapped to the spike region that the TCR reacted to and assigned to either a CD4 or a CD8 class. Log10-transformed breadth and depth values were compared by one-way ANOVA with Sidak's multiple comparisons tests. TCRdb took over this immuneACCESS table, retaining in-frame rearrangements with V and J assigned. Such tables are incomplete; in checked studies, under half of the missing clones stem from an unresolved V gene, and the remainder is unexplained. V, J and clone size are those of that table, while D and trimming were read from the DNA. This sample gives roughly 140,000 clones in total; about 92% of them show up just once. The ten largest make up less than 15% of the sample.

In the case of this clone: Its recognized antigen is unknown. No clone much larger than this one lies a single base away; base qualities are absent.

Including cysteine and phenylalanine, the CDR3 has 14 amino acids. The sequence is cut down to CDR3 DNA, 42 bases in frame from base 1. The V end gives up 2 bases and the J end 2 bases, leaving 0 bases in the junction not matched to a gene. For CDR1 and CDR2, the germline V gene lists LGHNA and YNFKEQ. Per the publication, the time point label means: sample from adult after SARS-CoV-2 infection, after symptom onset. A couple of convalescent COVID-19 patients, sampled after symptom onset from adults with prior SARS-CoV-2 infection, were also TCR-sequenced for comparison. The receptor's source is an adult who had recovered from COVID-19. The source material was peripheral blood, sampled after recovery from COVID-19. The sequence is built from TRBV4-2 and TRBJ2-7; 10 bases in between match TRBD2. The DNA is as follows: TGTGCCAGCAGCCAACTAGCGGGAGCCTACGAGCAGTACTTC. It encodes CASSQLAGAYEQYF.